Below are 12 T cell receptor beta chains sequenced from a single sample in a study of T-cell reconstitution after alpha-beta-depleted transplantation in children. It was with unique molecular identifiers that the TCRbeta library was prepared. MiXCR, run by TCRdb on the PCR reads, gives a single entry per CDR3 protein. The sample gives about 610,000 distinct CDR3 sequences, roughly a tenth of which show up once; about 4.2% is in the top ten. Sequenced here: PBMCs from the stem cell graft donor, sampled from the stem cell graft. These receptors were obtained from a human donor who donated a stem cell graft to a child with acute myeloid leukemia.

The chain is built from TRBV24-1 and TRBJ2-2; TRBD1 aligns across 12 bases. Trimming at V came to 4 bases and at J to 7 bases, leaving 6 bases not matched to a gene. The germline V gene encodes CDR1 KGHDR and CDR2 SFDVKD. This CDR3 comprises 16 residues. This CDR3 reads CATSESGTGGHGELFF. The CDR3 DNA reads TGTGCCACCAGTGAGTCCGGGACAGGGGGCCACGGGGAGCTGTTTTTT.

This clonotype has at least ten counts. This chain connects TRBV25-1 to TRBJ1-6; D is possibly TRBD1 (6 bases). This CDR3 spans 14 amino acids. CDR1 MGHDK and CDR2 SYGVNS come from the germline V gene. V was trimmed by 5 bases and J by 5 bases, leaving 10 bases between them. The CDR3 DNA is TGTGCCAGCAGTCTGGGGGCCCATAATTCACCCCTCCACTTT. It codes for CASSLGAHNSPLHF.

This clonotype was found a few times. The V gene is TRBV11-2, the J gene TRBJ2-3, with D possibly TRBD2 on 6 matching bases. CDR1 is SGHAT, CDR2 FQNNGV, per germline. This CDR3 comprises 19 residues. V dropped 2 bases and J dropped 1 base, with 22 bases sitting between them. CDR3 in amino acids: CASSLYRDLILNRTDTQYF. CDR3 in DNA: TGTGCCAGCAGCTTATACCGGGACTTGATTTTGAACCGCACAGATACGCAGTATTTT.

This clonotype has ten or more counts. The V call is TRBV27, the J call TRBJ2-7; 11 positions match TRBD1. Germline values: CDR1 MNHEY, CDR2 SMNVEV (reference sequence). This CDR3 is built from 15 residues. V shed 3 bases and J 4 bases; nucleotides not matched to a gene: 5. The CDR3: CASSFRTGGLYEQYF. In nucleotides, the CDR3 is TGTGCCAGCAGTTTTAGGACAGGGGGCCTATACGAGCAGTACTTC.

This clonotype was recorded a few times. V is TRBV10-3 and J is TRBJ1-5; 7 bases are shared with TRBD1. Germline V lookup: CDR1 ENHRY, CDR2 SYGVKD. This CDR3 has 14 amino acids. V dropped 6 bases and J dropped 4; count of bases not matched to a gene: 6. Here the CDR3 DNA reads TGTGCCATCAGCCGGGACAGTCCTAATCAGCCCCAGCATTTT. It encodes CAISRDSPNQPQHF.

This chain uses TRBV20-1 with TRBJ2-3; 7 positions agree with TRBD2. CDR1 and CDR2 (germline): DFQATT, SNEGSKA (reference sequence). CDR3 length: 13 residues. J gave up 1 base and V 5 bases, and 3 bases lay outside the gene matches. The CDR3: CSAGGRGTDTQYF. CDR3 nucleotides: TGCAGTGCTGGCGGGAGAGGCACAGATACGCAGTATTTT.

This clonotype was detected ten times or more. The chain combines TRBV6-2 or TRBV6-3 with TRBJ2-7, with D possibly being TRBD1 or TRBD2 (5 bases each). This CDR3 contains 13 residues. Trimming shortened V by 6 bases and J by 3 bases, and 12 bases separated the two germline ends. Germline CDR1 is MNHEY and CDR2 is SVGEGT. DNA for the CDR3: TGTGCCAGCAGAGACGGGGCCTACTACGAGCAGTACTTC. Translated: CASRDGAYYEQYF.

The rearrangement links TRBV11-2 to TRBJ1-2; D possibly corresponds to TRBD1 (5 bases). Trimming took off 6 bases at V and 2 bases at J, with 13 bases between the two ends. The CDR3 has 14 residues. The V gene's germline CDR1 is SGHAT and CDR2 FQNNGV. CDR3: CASRPGGANYGYTF. CDR3 bases: TGTGCCAGCAGACCGGGCGGGGCGAACTATGGCTACACCTTC.

This clonotype occurred many times. V is TRBV4-1 and J is TRBJ2-2; no reliable D call. V was shortened by 2 bases and J by 6 bases, with 10 bases between the two germline ends. From germline, CDR1 is MGHRA and CDR2 YSYEKL. The CDR3 is made up of 14 amino acids. The CDR3 is CASSQQRFAGELFF. For the CDR3, the DNA is TGCGCCAGCAGCCAACAGCGATTTGCCGGGGAGCTGTTTTTT.

On this clonotype itself: It may be a read error: a sequence one base away is much more abundant. This rearrangement joins TRBV20-1 to TRBJ2-1; D is undetermined. The CDR3 length is 13 residues. CDR1 DFQATT and CDR2 SNEGSKA come from the germline V gene (reference sequence). The DNA of the CDR3 is TGCAGGACCAGCCCCCCAGGCCACAATGAGCAGTTCTTC. It encodes CRTSPPGHNEQFF.

This chain uses TRBV2 with TRBJ1-2; possibly TRBD1 for D (6 bases). The CDR3 covers 13 residues. The V gene lost 7 bases and the J gene lost 7 bases, with 16 bases spanning the gap. Germline lookup yields CDR1 SNHLY and CDR2 FYNNEI. CDR3 sequence reads: CASKTTGMGGYTF. The CDR3 coding sequence is TGTGCCAGCAAAACAACAGGGATGGGTGGCTACACCTTC.

This clonotype was observed a handful of times. The V and J genes are TRBV27 and TRBJ2-1, with D possibly called TRBD1 or TRBD2 (5 bases each). V lost 3 bases, J lost 8 bases, and 11 bases lay in between. Germline V gene sequence: CDR1 MNHEY, CDR2 SMNVEV (reference sequence). The CDR3 loop spans 13 amino acids. The CDR3 protein is CASSFSVGDEQFF. The DNA of the CDR3 is TGTGCCAGCAGTTTTAGCGTGGGGGATGAGCAGTTCTTC.